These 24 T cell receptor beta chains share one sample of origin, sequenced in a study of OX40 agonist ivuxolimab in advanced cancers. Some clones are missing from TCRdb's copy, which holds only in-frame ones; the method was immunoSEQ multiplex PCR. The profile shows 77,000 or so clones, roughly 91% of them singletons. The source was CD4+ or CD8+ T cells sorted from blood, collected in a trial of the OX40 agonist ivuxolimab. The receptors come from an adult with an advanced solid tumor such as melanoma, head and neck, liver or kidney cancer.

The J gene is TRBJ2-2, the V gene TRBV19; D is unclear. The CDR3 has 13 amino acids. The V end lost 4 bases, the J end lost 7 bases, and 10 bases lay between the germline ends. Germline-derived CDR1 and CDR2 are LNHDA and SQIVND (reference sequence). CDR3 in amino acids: CASSTTDLGELFF. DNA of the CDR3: TGTGCCAGTAGTACCACGGACCTCGGGGAGCTGTTTTTT. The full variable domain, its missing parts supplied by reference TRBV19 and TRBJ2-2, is DGGITQSPKYLFRKEGQNVTLSCEQNLNHDAMYWYRQDPGQGLRLIYYSQIVNDFQKGDIAEGYSVSREKKESFPLTVTSAQKNPTAFYLCASSTTDLGELFFGEGSRLTVL.

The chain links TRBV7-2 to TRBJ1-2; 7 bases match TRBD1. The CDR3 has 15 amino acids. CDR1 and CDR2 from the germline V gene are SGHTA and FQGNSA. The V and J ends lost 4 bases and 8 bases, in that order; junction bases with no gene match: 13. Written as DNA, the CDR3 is TGTGCCAGCAGCTCAGCCGGGACAGCAAAAGTGGGCTACACCTTC. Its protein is CASSSAGTAKVGYTF.

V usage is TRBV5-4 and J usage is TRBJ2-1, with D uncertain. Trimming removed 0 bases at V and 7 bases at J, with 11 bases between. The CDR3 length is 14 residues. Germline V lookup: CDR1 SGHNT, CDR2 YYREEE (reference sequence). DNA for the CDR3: TGTGCCAGCAGCTTGGGTGCCCTCCGGAATGAGCAGTTCTTC. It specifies CASSLGALRNEQFF.

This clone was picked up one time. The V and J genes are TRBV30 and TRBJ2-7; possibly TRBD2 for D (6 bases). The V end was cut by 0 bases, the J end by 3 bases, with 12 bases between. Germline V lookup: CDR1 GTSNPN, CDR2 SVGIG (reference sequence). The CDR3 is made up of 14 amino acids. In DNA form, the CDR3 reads TGTGCCTGGAGTGTAGGGCAGGGACTCTACGAGCAGTACTTC. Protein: CAWSVGQGLYEQYF.

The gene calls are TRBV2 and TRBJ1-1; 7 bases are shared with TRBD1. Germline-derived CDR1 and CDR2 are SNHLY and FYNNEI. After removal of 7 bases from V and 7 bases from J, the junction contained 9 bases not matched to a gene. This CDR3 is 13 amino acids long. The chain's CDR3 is CASNPTGVNEAFF. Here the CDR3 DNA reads TGTGCCAGCAATCCAACAGGGGTTAATGAAGCTTTCTTT.

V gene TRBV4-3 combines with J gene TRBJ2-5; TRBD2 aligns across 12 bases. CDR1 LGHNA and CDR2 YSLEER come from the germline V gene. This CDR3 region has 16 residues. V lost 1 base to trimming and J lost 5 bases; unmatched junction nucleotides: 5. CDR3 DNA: TGCGCCAGCAGCCAAGTGACTAGCGGGGGAAGGGAGACCCAGTACTTC. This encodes CASSQVTSGGRETQYF.

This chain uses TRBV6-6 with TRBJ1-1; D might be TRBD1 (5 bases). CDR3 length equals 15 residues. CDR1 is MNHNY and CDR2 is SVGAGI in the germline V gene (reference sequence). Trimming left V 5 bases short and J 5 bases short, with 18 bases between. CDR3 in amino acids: CASSPLRQGWTEAFF. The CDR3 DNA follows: TGTGCCAGCAGTCCCCTGCGCCAGGGCTGGACTGAAGCTTTCTTT.

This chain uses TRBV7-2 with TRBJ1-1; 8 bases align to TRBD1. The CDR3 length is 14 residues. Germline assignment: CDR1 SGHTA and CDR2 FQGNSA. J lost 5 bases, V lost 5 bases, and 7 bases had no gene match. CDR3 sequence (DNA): TGTGCCAGCAGCCCCGACAGGGGATTAACTGAAGCTTTCTTT. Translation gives CASSPDRGLTEAFF.

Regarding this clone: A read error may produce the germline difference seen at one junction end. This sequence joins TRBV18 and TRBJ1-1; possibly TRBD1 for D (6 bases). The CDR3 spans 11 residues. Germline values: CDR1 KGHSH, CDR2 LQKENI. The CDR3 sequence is CASSQGGDGEF. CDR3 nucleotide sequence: TGTGCCAGCTCACAGGGGGGAGATGGCGAATTT.

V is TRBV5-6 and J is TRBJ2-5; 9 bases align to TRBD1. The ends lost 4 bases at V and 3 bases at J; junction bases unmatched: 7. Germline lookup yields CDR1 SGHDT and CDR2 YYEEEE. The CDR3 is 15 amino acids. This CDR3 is CASSRLRQGEETQYF. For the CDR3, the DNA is TGTGCCAGCAGCCGCCTACGACAGGGGGAAGAGACCCAGTACTTC.

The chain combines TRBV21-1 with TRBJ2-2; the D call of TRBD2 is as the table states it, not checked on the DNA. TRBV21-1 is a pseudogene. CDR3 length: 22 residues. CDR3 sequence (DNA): TGTGCCAGCAGCATTCACTCCGCGGTTTGGAATAGCGGGAGACGGTACACCGGGGAGCTGTTTTTT. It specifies CASSIHSAVWNSGRRYTGELFF.

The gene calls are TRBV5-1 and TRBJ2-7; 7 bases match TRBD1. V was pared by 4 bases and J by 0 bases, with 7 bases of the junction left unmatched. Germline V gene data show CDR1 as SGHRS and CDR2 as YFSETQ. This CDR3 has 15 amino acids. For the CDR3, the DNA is TGCGCCAGCAGCCCAGGGACAGCTAGCTCCTACGAGCAGTACTTC. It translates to CASSPGTASSYEQYF.

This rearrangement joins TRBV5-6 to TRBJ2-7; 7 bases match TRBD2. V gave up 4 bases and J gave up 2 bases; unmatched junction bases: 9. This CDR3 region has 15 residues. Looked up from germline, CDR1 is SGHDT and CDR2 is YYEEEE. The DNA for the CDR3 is TGTGCCAGCAGCCCGGGGGGAGCGCCTCCCTACGAGCAGTACTTC. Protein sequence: CASSPGGAPPYEQYF.

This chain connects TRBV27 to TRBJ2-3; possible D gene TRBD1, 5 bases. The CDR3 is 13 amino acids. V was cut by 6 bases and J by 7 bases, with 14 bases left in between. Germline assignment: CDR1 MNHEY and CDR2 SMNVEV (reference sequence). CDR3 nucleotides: TGTGCCAGCAGACAGGCGACACAAAATACGCAGTATTTT. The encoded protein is CASRQATQNTQYF.

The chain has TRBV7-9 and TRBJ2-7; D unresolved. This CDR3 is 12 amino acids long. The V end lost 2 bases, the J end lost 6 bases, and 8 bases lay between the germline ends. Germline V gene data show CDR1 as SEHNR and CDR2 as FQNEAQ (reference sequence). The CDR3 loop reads CASSLSVTEQYF. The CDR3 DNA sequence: TGTGCCAGCAGCTTATCGGTGACCGAGCAGTACTTC.

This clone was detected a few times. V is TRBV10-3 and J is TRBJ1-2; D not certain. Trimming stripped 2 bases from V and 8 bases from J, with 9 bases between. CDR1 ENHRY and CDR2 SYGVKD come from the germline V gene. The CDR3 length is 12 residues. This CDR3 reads CAISEGPGGYTF. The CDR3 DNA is TGTGCCATCAGTGAGGGGCCGGGAGGCTACACCTTC.

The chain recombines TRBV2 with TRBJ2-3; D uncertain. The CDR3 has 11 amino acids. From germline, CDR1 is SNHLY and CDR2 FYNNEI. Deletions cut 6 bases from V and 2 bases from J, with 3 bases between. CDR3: CASSVTDTQYF. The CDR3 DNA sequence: TGTGCCAGCAGCGTCACAGATACGCAGTATTTT.

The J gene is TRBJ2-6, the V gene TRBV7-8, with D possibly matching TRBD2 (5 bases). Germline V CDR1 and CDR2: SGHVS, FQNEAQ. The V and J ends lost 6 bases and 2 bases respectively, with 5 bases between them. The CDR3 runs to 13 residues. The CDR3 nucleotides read TGTGCCAGCAGGGGAGCTGGGGCCAACGTCCTGACTTTC. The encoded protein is CASRGAGANVLTF.

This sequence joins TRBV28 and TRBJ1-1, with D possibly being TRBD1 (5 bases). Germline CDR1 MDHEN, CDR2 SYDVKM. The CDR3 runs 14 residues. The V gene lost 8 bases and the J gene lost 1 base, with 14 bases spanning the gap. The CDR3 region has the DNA TGTGCCAGCCAAGGAGGGGAAAGGAACACTGAAGCTTTCTTT. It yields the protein CASQGGERNTEAFF.

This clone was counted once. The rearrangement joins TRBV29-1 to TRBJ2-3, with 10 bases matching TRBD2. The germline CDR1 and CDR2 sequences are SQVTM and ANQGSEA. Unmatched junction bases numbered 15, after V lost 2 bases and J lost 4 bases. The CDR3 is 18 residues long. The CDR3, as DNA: TGCAGCGTTGAACCCCCTAGCGGGAGTGGGGTTATAGCAGATACGCAGTATTTT. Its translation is CSVEPPSGSGVIADTQYF.

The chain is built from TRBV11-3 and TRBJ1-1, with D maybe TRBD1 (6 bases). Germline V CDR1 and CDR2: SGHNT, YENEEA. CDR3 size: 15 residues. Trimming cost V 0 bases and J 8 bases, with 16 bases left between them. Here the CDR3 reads CASSLESGALPEAFF. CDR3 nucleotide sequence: TGTGCCAGCAGCTTAGAGTCAGGGGCGCTCCCCGAAGCTTTCTTT.

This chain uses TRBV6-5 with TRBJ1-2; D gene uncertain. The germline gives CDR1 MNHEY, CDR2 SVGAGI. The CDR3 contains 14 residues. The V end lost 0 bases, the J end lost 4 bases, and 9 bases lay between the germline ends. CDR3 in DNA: TGTGCCAGCAGTTACTCGACTGTTTCCTATGGCTACACCTTC. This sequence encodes CASSYSTVSYGYTF.

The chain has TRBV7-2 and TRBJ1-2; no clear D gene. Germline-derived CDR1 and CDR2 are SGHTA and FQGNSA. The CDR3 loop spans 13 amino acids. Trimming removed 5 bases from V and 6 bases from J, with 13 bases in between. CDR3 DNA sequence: TGTGCCAGCAGCGATTTCCAGGTTCATGGCTACACCTTC. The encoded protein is CASSDFQVHGYTF.

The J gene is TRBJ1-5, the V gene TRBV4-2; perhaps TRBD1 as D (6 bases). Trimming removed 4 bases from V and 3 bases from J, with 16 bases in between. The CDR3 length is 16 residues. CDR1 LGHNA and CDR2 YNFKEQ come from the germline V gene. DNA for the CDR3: TGTGCCAGCAGCCCCCGAACAGGGTCGGACAATCAGCCCCAGCATTTT. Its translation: CASSPRTGSDNQPQHF.